This T cell receptor beta chain emerged from a study of OX40 agonist ivuxolimab in advanced cancers. Whole-study context: About 44% of patients had received prior checkpoint inhibitor therapy.

This CDR3 contains 15 residues. Trimming left V 5 bases short and J 4 bases short, with 18 bases between. Germline loops: CDR1 SGHRS, CDR2 YFSETQ. Regarding this clone: Its antigen is unidentified.

Anyone with autoimmune disease history or systemic immunosuppression was excluded. Here immunoSEQ multiplex PCR was the method, and the copy in TCRdb shows in-frame clones only, minus some. The data hold approximately 49,000 clones, with approximately 86% observed a single time. General study results and limits: Some nonresponders likewise displayed low normalized T-cell clonal expansion.

The chain combines TRBV5-1 with TRBJ1-1, with D maybe TRBD1 (6 bases). The sequence derives from an adult with an advanced solid tumor such as melanoma, head and neck, liver or kidney cancer. The specimen comprised CD4+ or CD8+ T cells sorted from blood, sampled in a trial of the OX40 agonist ivuxolimab. Here the CDR3 DNA reads TGCGCCAGCAGTCGGTTAAGCCAGGGGACCACTGAAGCTTTCTTT. This encodes CASSRLSQGTTEAFF.